The 24 T cell receptor beta chains below come from one sample, sequenced in a study of identifying expanded T cells in peripheral blood. TCRdb keeps only in-frame clones here, not all; method: immunoSEQ multiplex PCR. The data show 50,000 or so clones, roughly nine tenths seen once. What was sequenced was blood. Receptors originate from a person between 18 and 75 years old in good health.

The chain uses TRBV11-2 and TRBJ2-1, with TRBD1 matching 7 bases. Trimming took 5 bases from V and 8 from J; bases not matched to a gene: 12. The CDR3 loop spans 15 amino acids. Germline V CDR1 and CDR2: SGHAT, FQNNGV. The CDR3 DNA is TGTGCCAGCAGCAGACAGGGATGGGGAATGTATGAGCAGTTCTTC. Amino acids: CASSRQGWGMYEQFF.

The chain joins TRBV7-9 to TRBJ2-2; D is ambiguous. CDR1 and CDR2 from the germline V gene are SEHNR and FQNEAQ (reference sequence). CDR3 length: 15 residues. Trimming pared 1 base from V and 2 bases from J, leaving 8 bases between. In nucleotides, the CDR3 is TGTGCCAGCAGCTTAGTCCCTGCCAACACCGGGGAGCTGTTTTTT. As protein: CASSLVPANTGELFF.

There are a few counts of this clone. V is TRBV7-2 and J is TRBJ2-7; TRBD2 matches 11 bases. This CDR3 contains 14 residues. Germline CDR1 reads SGHTA; CDR2 reads FQGNSA. V lost 3 bases to trimming and J lost 5 bases; unmatched junction nucleotides: 3. The CDR3 loop reads CASSFTSGSDEQYF. The CDR3 bases are TGTGCCAGCAGCTTCACTAGCGGGAGTGACGAGCAGTACTTC.

The chain recombines TRBV5-4 with TRBJ2-5; 9 bases match TRBD1. Per germline, CDR1 SGHNT and CDR2 YYREEE (reference sequence). The CDR3 length is 17 residues. The V segment lost 4 bases and the J segment 3 bases; nucleotides outside the gene matches: 13. In DNA form, the CDR3 reads TGTGCCAGCAGCGAGCGTTGGAGGGGACAGGGAAAAGAGACCCAGTACTTC. Protein: CASSERWRGQGKETQYF.

The chain couples TRBV19 to TRBJ2-1, with a possible D match to TRBD1 (6 bases). CDR3 length: 16 residues. Per germline, CDR1 LNHDA and CDR2 SQIVND (reference sequence). Trimming stripped 5 bases from V and 4 bases from J, with 18 bases between. Here the CDR3 DNA reads TGTGCCAGTAGTGCCGCCACAGGGTACTCATACAATGAGCAGTTCTTC. Translated, it gives CASSAATGYSYNEQFF. Complete variable domain (other parts from reference TRBV19 and TRBJ2-1): DGGITQSPKYLFRKEGQNVTLSCEQNLNHDAMYWYRQDPGQGLRLIYYSQIVNDFQKGDIAEGYSVSREKKESFPLTVTSAQKNPTAFYLCASSAATGYSYNEQFFGPGTRLTVL.

This clone was seen a handful of times. The J gene is TRBJ2-3, the V gene TRBV2; either TRBD1 or TRBD2 may fit D (5 bases each). This CDR3 comprises 13 residues. V was cut by 7 bases and J by 4 bases, with 12 bases left in between. Per germline, CDR1 SNHLY and CDR2 FYNNEI. DNA for the CDR3: TGTGCCAGCAATGATCGGGGACCAGATACGCAGTATTTT. It codes for CASNDRGPDTQYF.

Here the CDR3 reads CASSPSGVTYEQYF. CDR3 coding DNA: TGTGCCAGCAGCCCCTCGGGGGTTACCTACGAGCAGTACTTC. The V and J genes are TRBV9 and TRBJ2-7; D perhaps matches TRBD2 (6 bases). V lost 4 bases to trimming and J lost 2 bases, with 13 bases between them. Germline assignment: CDR1 SGDLS and CDR2 YYNGEE. The CDR3 is 14 amino acids.

The chain links TRBV27 to TRBJ1-3; 9 bases line up with TRBD1. Germline CDR1 reads MNHEY; CDR2 reads SMNVEV (reference sequence). J was trimmed by 8 bases and V by 7 bases; bases with no gene match: 3. The CDR3 consists of 12 residues. CDR3 in DNA: TGTGCCAGCACCTGGACAGGGGACACCATATATTTT. As protein: CASTWTGDTIYF.

The chain joins TRBV6-1 to TRBJ1-4; tentatively, D is TRBD1 (6 bases). The CDR3 runs to 14 residues. The germline V gene has CDR1 MNHNS and CDR2 SASEGT. Trimming removed 7 bases from V and 13 bases from J, with 22 bases in between. In DNA, the CDR3 is TGTGCCAGCAAGAGGGGGAATCCCGGACAAGTACTGTTTTTT. Translated: CASKRGNPGQVLFF.

A few counts support this clone. The chain uses TRBV7-2 and TRBJ1-5, with unresolved D. The CDR3 contains 12 residues. Deletions cut 5 bases from V and 0 bases from J, with 2 bases between. Per the germline V gene, CDR1 is SGHTA and CDR2 is FQGNSA. The CDR3 loop is CASSNSNQPQHF. As DNA, the CDR3 is TGTGCCAGCAGCAATAGCAATCAGCCCCAGCATTTT.

This sequence joins TRBV6-1 and TRBJ1-2, with D hard to call. This CDR3 comprises 13 residues. Trimming pared 7 bases from V and 4 bases from J, leaving 13 bases between. Germline lookup yields CDR1 MNHNS and CDR2 SASEGT. In nucleotides, the CDR3 is TGTGCCAGCAATCCACAGTTGTCCTATGGCTACACCTTC. This encodes CASNPQLSYGYTF.

The chain has TRBV19 and TRBJ2-7; 10 positions agree with TRBD2. The J segment lost 3 bases and the V segment lost 2 bases, leaving 7 bases of the junction unmatched. Germline CDR1 and CDR2: LNHDA and SQIVND (reference sequence). This CDR3 has 16 amino acids. The CDR3 region is CASSITSGTYGYEQYF. The CDR3 DNA reads TGTGCCAGTAGTATAACTAGCGGGACCTATGGCTACGAGCAGTACTTC.

This clone was seen only once. This chain connects TRBV6-5 to TRBJ2-3; D uncertain. Germline V gene data show CDR1 as MNHEY and CDR2 as SVGAGI. CDR3 length: 14 residues. The V and J ends lost 7 bases and 0 bases respectively, with 11 bases between them. The CDR3 spells CASNRRPSTDTQYF. DNA for the CDR3: TGTGCCAGCAATCGCCGGCCTAGCACAGATACGCAGTATTTT.

This chain links TRBV27 with TRBJ1-1, with 7 bases identical to TRBD1. The J segment lost 9 bases and the V segment lost 2 bases, leaving 15 bases of the junction unmatched. This CDR3 is built from 16 residues. Looked up from germline, CDR1 is MNHEY and CDR2 is SMNVEV (reference sequence). The DNA for the CDR3 is TGTGCCAGCAGTTTAGGACCGACAGGGACCGTTACTAAAGCTTTCTTT. Amino acids: CASSLGPTGTVTKAFF.

V gene TRBV18 combines with J gene TRBJ1-1; D gene uncertain. Trimming removed 5 bases from V and 1 base from J, with 5 bases in between. The CDR3 contains 12 residues. Per the germline V gene, CDR1 is KGHSH and CDR2 is LQKENI. CDR3 sequence: CASSSTNTEAFF. CDR3 coding DNA: TGTGCCAGCTCAAGCACGAACACTGAAGCTTTCTTT.

By share, this clone ranks as medium-sized. The chain links TRBV7-2 to TRBJ1-2; 8 nucleotides align to TRBD1. The ends lost 2 bases at V and 8 bases at J; junction bases unmatched: 16. The CDR3 totals 17 residues. CDR1 and CDR2 (germline): SGHTA, FQGNSA. In nucleotides, the CDR3 is TGTGCCAGCAGCTTAACGCCCCCGAGACAGGGGTTGTTAGGCTACACCTTC. Translated: CASSLTPPRQGLLGYTF.

The chain has TRBV6-1 and TRBJ2-1; D tentatively reads TRBD1 or TRBD2 (5 bases each). V was pared by 5 bases and J by 6 bases, with 14 bases between. In germline, CDR1 is MNHNS, CDR2 SASEGT. The CDR3 runs to 14 residues. Here the CDR3 reads CASSRDHYGNEQFF. The CDR3 DNA reads TGTGCCAGCAGTAGGGACCACTACGGCAATGAGCAGTTCTTC.

The gene calls are TRBV19 and TRBJ2-1, with D hard to call. Germline V lookup: CDR1 LNHDA, CDR2 SQIVND (reference sequence). V lost 0 bases and J lost 8, with 8 bases in between. CDR3 length equals 13 residues. For the CDR3, the DNA is TGTGCCAGTAGTATAGATGAGAGTCATGAGCAGTTCTTC. Translating it yields CASSIDESHEQFF.

V and J are TRBV29-1 and TRBJ1-2, with 12 bases that match TRBD1. Germline CDR1 is SQVTM and CDR2 is ANQGSEA. V gave up 4 bases and J gave up 7 bases; unmatched junction bases: 10. The CDR3 consists of 15 residues. The CDR3 region has the DNA TGCAGCGTTGGCCGGGACAGGGGGCAACAGGGTGGCTACACCTTC. Amino acids: CSVGRDRGQQGGYTF.

The chain recombines TRBV29-1 with TRBJ2-5; 7 nucleotides match TRBD1. The length of the CDR3 is 13 residues. Trimming at V came to 4 bases and at J to 2 bases, leaving 4 bases not matched to a gene. The germline CDR1 and CDR2 sequences are SQVTM and ANQGSEA. CDR3 nucleotides: TGCAGCGTTGTGGCAGGGGGTCAAGAGACCCAGTACTTC. Residues: CSVVAGGQETQYF.

This chain joins TRBV7-2 and TRBJ1-1, with a weak D call TRBD1 (6 bases). The CDR3 runs 13 residues. The germline V and J ends were trimmed by 5 bases and 5 bases, with 12 bases remaining between them. Germline values: CDR1 SGHTA, CDR2 FQGNSA. The CDR3 DNA is TGTGCCAGCAGCATCACAGGGAGAACTGAAGCTTTCTTT. This gives the protein CASSITGRTEAFF.

The genes are TRBV4-1 and TRBJ2-1, with 9 nucleotides matching TRBD1. Trimming removed 3 bases from V and 3 bases from J; junction bases left unmatched: 9. Germline CDR1 MGHRA, CDR2 YSYEKL. This CDR3 is 17 amino acids long. The CDR3 region is CASSHPGQGPIYNEQFF. CDR3 nucleotide sequence: TGCGCCAGCAGCCACCCCGGACAGGGGCCAATCTACAATGAGCAGTTCTTC.

The V gene is TRBV28, the J gene TRBJ1-1, with no clear D. Trimming took off 1 base at V and 11 bases at J, with 11 bases between the two ends. The germline V gene encodes CDR1 MDHEN and CDR2 SYDVKM. The CDR3 loop spans 12 amino acids. Written as DNA, the CDR3 is TGTGCCAGCAGTTTATTTGTTAGGGAGGCTTTCTTT. Its protein is CASSLFVREAFF.

This clone was detected only once. The rearrangement links TRBV20-1 to TRBJ1-1; TRBD1 matches 8 bases. This CDR3 region has 10 residues. CDR1 and CDR2 from the germline V gene are DFQATT and SNEGSKA (reference sequence). The CDR3 sequence is CRLDRGEAFF. CDR3 coding DNA: TGCAGACTTGACAGGGGTGAAGCTTTCTTT.